These T cell receptor beta chains were read from a single sample in a study of human T cells and chemical hapten exposure. MiXCR, run by TCRdb on the RACE reads, gives a single entry per CDR3 protein. The sample contains 250,000 or so distinct CDR3 sequences, 7% to 10% of which appear only once. Specimen: whole blood, collected in connection with sensitization to the hapten diphenylcyclopropenone (DPC). The origin of the receptors is a woman aged 40 to 50 with alopecia areata. Some clones in this sample may be carry-over from other donors' samples. CDR3s include the opening cysteine and the closing phenylalanine or tryptophan. The D gene is left open where the match is weak. Rows may omit the clone size; those that give it use once, few, many or a size class.

d_gene: -
j_gene: TRBJ2-7
len: 13
abundance: -
v_gene: TRBV5-1
CDR3nt: TGCGCCAGCAGAGTTAGCCGCTCCTACGAGCAGTACTTC
CDR3aa: CASRVSRSYEQYF

d_gene: -
j_gene: TRBJ2-3
len: 15
abundance: many
v_gene: TRBV28
CDR3nt: TGTGCCAGCACCTTACGCGGAACTAGCACAGATACGCAGTATTTT
CDR3aa: CASTLRGTSTDTQYF

d_gene: -
j_gene: TRBJ1-6
len: 13
abundance: few
v_gene: TRBV6-2/TRBV6-3
CDR3nt: TGTGCTACGGGAGTTTGGGGTAATTCACCCCTCCACTTT
CDR3aa: CATGVWGNSPLHF

d_gene: -
j_gene: TRBJ2-1
len: 14
abundance: -
v_gene: TRBV5-1
CDR3nt: TGCGCCAGCAGCCCGCAGGGTATTGTGAATGAGCAGTTCTTC
CDR3aa: CASSPQGIVNEQFF

d_gene: -
j_gene: TRBJ2-1
len: 15
abundance: few
v_gene: TRBV5-6
CDR3nt: TGTGCCAGCAGCTTGTACTCAGACACCTACAATGAGCAGTTCTTC
CDR3aa: CASSLYSDTYNEQFF

d_gene: TRBD1
j_gene: TRBJ1-2
len: 14
abundance: -
v_gene: TRBV6-2/TRBV6-3
CDR3nt: TGTGCCAGCAGGGGCTCCAGGGGGCCTGCTGGCTACACCTTC
CDR3aa: CASRGSRGPAGYTF

d_gene: TRBD2
j_gene: TRBJ2-7
len: 14
abundance: few
v_gene: TRBV11-2
CDR3nt: TGTGCCAGCAGCTTAACGGGAGGGCCGCGGGAGCAGTACTTC
CDR3aa: CASSLTGGPREQYF

d_gene: -
j_gene: TRBJ2-5
len: 13
abundance: -
v_gene: TRBV7-2
CDR3nt: TGTGCCAGCAGCTTAGTGCAGGGGGAGACCCAGTACTTC
CDR3aa: CASSLVQGETQYF

d_gene: TRBD1
j_gene: TRBJ2-1
len: 13
abundance: few
v_gene: TRBV20-1
CDR3nt: TGCAGTGCTCCCGGGACAGGGCGCAATGAGCAGTTCTTC
CDR3aa: CSAPGTGRNEQFF

d_gene: -
j_gene: TRBJ2-5
len: 15
abundance: many
v_gene: TRBV4-2
CDR3nt: TGTGCCAGCAGCTACGCACCTAGCGTCCAAGAGACCCAGTACTTC
CDR3aa: CASSYAPSVQETQYF

d_gene: -
j_gene: TRBJ2-2
len: 14
abundance: many
v_gene: TRBV7-2
CDR3nt: TGTGCCAGCACCACCGGGGATGGGGCCGGGGAGCTGTTTTTT
CDR3aa: CASTTGDGAGELFF

d_gene: -
j_gene: TRBJ2-3
len: 17
abundance: -
v_gene: TRBV9
CDR3nt: TGTGCCAGCAGCGTCAGTACGTCGAATAAAAACACAGATACGCAGTATTTT
CDR3aa: CASSVSTSNKNTDTQYF

d_gene: -
j_gene: TRBJ2-3
len: 15
abundance: few
v_gene: TRBV25-1
CDR3nt: TGTGCCAGCAGTGATCCCCAAGGAGGGCAGAGTACGCAGTATTTT
CDR3aa: CASSDPQGGQSTQYF

d_gene: TRBD2
j_gene: TRBJ2-5
len: 16
abundance: once
v_gene: TRBV6-2/TRBV6-3
CDR3nt: TGTGCCAGCAGTTACTACCTAGCGGGAGGTGTCGAGACCCAGTACTTC
CDR3aa: CASSYYLAGGVETQYF

d_gene: -
j_gene: TRBJ2-1
len: 11
abundance: few
v_gene: TRBV2
CDR3nt: TGTGCCAGCAGTGCGCGGAATGAGCAGTTCTTC
CDR3aa: CASSARNEQFF

d_gene: TRBD1
j_gene: TRBJ2-5
len: 17
abundance: many
v_gene: TRBV28
CDR3nt: TGTGCCAGCAGTTTCCCCGACCGGGACAGGTTATTGAAGACCCAGTACTTC
CDR3aa: CASSFPDRDRLLKTQYF

d_gene: TRBD2
j_gene: TRBJ2-2
len: 20
abundance: -
v_gene: TRBV7-2
CDR3nt: TGTGCCAGCAGCTCGCTCTCCGGACTAGCGGTACTCTCGAACACCGGGGAGCTGTTTTTT
CDR3aa: CASSSLSGLAVLSNTGELFF

d_gene: -
j_gene: TRBJ2-1
len: 14
abundance: -
v_gene: TRBV12-3/TRBV12-4
CDR3nt: TGTGCCAGCAGTCTCTCGGTCGGCTACAATGAGCAGTTCTTC
CDR3aa: CASSLSVGYNEQFF

d_gene: TRBD2
j_gene: TRBJ2-7
len: 15
abundance: few
v_gene: TRBV9
CDR3nt: TGTGCCAGCAGCGTAGCGGGAGGGGGACTGGGCGAGCAGTACTTC
CDR3aa: CASSVAGGGLGEQYF

d_gene: TRBD2
j_gene: TRBJ2-1
len: 17
abundance: -
v_gene: TRBV6-2/TRBV6-3
CDR3nt: TGTGCCAGCAGTTACGGGGGGACTAGCGGGAGATCGGATGAGCAGTTCTTC
CDR3aa: CASSYGGTSGRSDEQFF

d_gene: TRBD1
j_gene: TRBJ2-1
len: 18
abundance: once
v_gene: TRBV4-3
CDR3nt: TGCGCCAGCAGCCAAGCCGGGCTACCCGGGACAGCGTACAATGAGCAGTTCTTC
CDR3aa: CASSQAGLPGTAYNEQFF

d_gene: -
j_gene: TRBJ2-1
len: 13
abundance: many
v_gene: TRBV5-1
CDR3nt: TGCGCCAGCAGCAGTGGAGGCCACAATGAGCAGTTCTTC
CDR3aa: CASSSGGHNEQFF

d_gene: TRBD2
j_gene: TRBJ2-3
len: 16
abundance: many
v_gene: TRBV13
CDR3nt: TGTGCCAGCAGCTTAGACGGACTAGCGGTGTCAGATACGCAGTATTTT
CDR3aa: CASSLDGLAVSDTQYF

d_gene: TRBD1
j_gene: TRBJ2-7
len: 15
abundance: -
v_gene: TRBV15
CDR3nt: TGTGCCACCAGCAGACAGGGGGCAAGGGCCTACGAGCAGTACTTC
CDR3aa: CATSRQGARAYEQYF

d_gene: -
j_gene: TRBJ2-3
len: 12
abundance: few
v_gene: TRBV29-1
CDR3nt: TGCAGCGTTACCAGGGAGGCAGATACGCAGTATTTT
CDR3aa: CSVTREADTQYF

d_gene: -
j_gene: TRBJ2-3
len: 15
abundance: -
v_gene: TRBV5-1
CDR3nt: TGCGCCAGCAGCCGGGACGGAGCTAGCACAGATACGCAGTATTTT
CDR3aa: CASSRDGASTDTQYF

d_gene: TRBD2
j_gene: TRBJ2-1
len: 15
abundance: -
v_gene: TRBV20-1
CDR3nt: TGCAGTGCTAGCGAAGCGGGAGGGCCTTTCTATGAGCAGTTCTTC
CDR3aa: CSASEAGGPFYEQFF

d_gene: -
j_gene: TRBJ1-4
len: 14
abundance: few
v_gene: TRBV12-3/TRBV12-4
CDR3nt: TGTGCCAGCAGTTTCGAGGTGACTAATGAAAAACTGTTTTTT
CDR3aa: CASSFEVTNEKLFF

d_gene: -
j_gene: TRBJ2-7
len: 13
abundance: -
v_gene: TRBV6-1
CDR3nt: TGTGCCAGCACTACAATGTACCTCTACGAGCAGTACTTC
CDR3aa: CASTTMYLYEQYF

d_gene: -
j_gene: TRBJ2-7
len: 13
abundance: -
v_gene: TRBV3-1
CDR3nt: TGTGCCAGCAGCCTTATCGACTCCTACGAGCAGTACTTC
CDR3aa: CASSLIDSYEQYF

d_gene: -
j_gene: TRBJ2-1
len: 14
abundance: few
v_gene: TRBV12-3/TRBV12-4
CDR3nt: TGTGCCAGCAAGGTAGCAGTGGCCTACAATGAGCAGTTCTTC
CDR3aa: CASKVAVAYNEQFF

d_gene: -
j_gene: TRBJ2-2
len: 16
abundance: -
v_gene: TRBV7-2
CDR3nt: TGTGCCAGCATCCTCCGCGGCGGTAAAAACACCGGGGAGCTGTTTTTT
CDR3aa: CASILRGGKNTGELFF

d_gene: -
j_gene: TRBJ2-3
len: 13
abundance: -
v_gene: TRBV12-3/TRBV12-4
CDR3nt: TGTGCCAGCAATGGCGGGAGCACAGATACGCAGTATTTT
CDR3aa: CASNGGSTDTQYF

d_gene: -
j_gene: TRBJ2-7
len: 13
abundance: many
v_gene: TRBV28
CDR3nt: TGTGCCAGCACCCATGGGGGCGACTACGAGCAGTACTTC
CDR3aa: CASTHGGDYEQYF

d_gene: -
j_gene: TRBJ2-5
len: 15
abundance: few
v_gene: TRBV13
CDR3nt: TGTGCCAGCAGCTCGGACAGTAGGTTCCAAGAGACCCAGTACTTC
CDR3aa: CASSSDSRFQETQYF

d_gene: TRBD1
j_gene: TRBJ2-1
len: 16
abundance: few
v_gene: TRBV5-6
CDR3nt: TGTGCCAGCAGCTTCTCTGACAGGGTAAGGGACAATGAGCAGTTCTTC
CDR3aa: CASSFSDRVRDNEQFF

d_gene: -
j_gene: TRBJ2-5
len: 14
abundance: many
v_gene: TRBV5-1
CDR3nt: TGCGCCAGCAGCTTGGGTAGTCCGAAAGAGACCCAGTACTTC
CDR3aa: CASSLGSPKETQYF

d_gene: TRBD1
j_gene: TRBJ1-2
len: 14
abundance: many
v_gene: TRBV7-9
CDR3nt: TGTGCCAGCAGCTTAGACAGGGGGCACTATGGCTACACCTTC
CDR3aa: CASSLDRGHYGYTF